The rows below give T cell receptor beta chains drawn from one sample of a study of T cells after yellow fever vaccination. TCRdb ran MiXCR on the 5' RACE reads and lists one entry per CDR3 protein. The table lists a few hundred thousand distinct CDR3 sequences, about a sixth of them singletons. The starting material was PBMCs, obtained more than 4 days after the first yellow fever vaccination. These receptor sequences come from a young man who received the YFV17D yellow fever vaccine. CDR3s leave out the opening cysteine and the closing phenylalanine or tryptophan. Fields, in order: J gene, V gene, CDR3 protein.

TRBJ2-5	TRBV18	ASSPSRVGETQY
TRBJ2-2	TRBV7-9	ASSEQGGTGELF
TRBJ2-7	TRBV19	ASSIERGSSYEQY
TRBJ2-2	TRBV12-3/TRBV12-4	ASNTALAGPVGELF
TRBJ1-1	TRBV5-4	ASSVGTAQSRGAF
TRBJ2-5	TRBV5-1	ASSLTSGKSDAQY
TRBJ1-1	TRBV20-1	SARADTVRTEAF
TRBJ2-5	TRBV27	ASSPYRLEKGETQY
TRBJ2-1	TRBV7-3	ASSFYRTSGGSNEQF
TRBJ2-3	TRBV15	ATSRASRDTQY
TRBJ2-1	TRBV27	ASSLERVNEQF
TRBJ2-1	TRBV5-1	ASRGQGYNEQF
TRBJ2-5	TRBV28	ASSPGGAVSEETQY
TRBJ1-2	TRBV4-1	ASSQAAGNGYT
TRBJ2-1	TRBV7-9	ASSRPDRGFDEQF
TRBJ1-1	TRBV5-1	ASSLESVGQRNTEAF
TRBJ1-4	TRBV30	AWNKGPLNEKLF
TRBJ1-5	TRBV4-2	ASSQDTGGNQPQH
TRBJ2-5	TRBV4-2	ASSQDSREVAGGPQETQY
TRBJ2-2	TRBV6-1	ASSGPLRGNTGELF
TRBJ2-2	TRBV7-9	AGGTGADTGELF
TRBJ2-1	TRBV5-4	ASRLSGGSGNEQF
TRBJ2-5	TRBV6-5	ASKRGVGETQY
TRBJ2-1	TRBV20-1	SARDGTSGVNEQF
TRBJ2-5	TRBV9	ASSVEGGRETQY
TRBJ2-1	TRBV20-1	SAREGWGGSYNEQF
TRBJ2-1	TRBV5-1	ASSTGQGTWYNEQF
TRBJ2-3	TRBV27	ASSPTLRGPDTQY
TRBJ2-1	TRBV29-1	SVRETYNEQF
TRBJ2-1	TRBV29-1	SVESPNLNNEQF
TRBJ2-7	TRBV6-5	ASSYSKRTGGTYEQY
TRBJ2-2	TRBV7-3	ASSLNSGANTGELF
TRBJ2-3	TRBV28	ASSFVSTDYTDTQY
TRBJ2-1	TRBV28	ASSSRGAGYNEQF
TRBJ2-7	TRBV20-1	SAETGTRAYEQY
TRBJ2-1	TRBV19	ASSILAGNEQF
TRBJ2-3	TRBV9	ASSVMTTDTQY
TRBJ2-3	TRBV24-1	ATSGTGSVHTQY
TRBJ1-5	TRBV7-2	ASSPEASVSRRH
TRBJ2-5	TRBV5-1	ASSLLLAAKETQY
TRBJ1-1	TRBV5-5	ASSPRPATQHNIEAF
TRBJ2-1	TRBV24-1	ATSEPPLRGSINEQF
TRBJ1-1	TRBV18	ASSQGRDTEAF
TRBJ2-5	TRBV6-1	ASTIQGGETQY
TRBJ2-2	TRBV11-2	ASSPWVRADTGELF
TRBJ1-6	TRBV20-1	SARGGGWSPLH
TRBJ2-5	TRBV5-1	ASTSTGTGQETQY
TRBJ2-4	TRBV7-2	ASSPMPRGAKNIQY
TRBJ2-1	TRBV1	TSSQMPGLAGSSYNEQF
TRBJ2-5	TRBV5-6	ASSSAGRSQETQY
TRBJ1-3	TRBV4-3	ASSQGGGNTIY
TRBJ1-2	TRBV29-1	SAPGTGESNYGYT
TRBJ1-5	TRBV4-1	ASSSREGGNQPQH
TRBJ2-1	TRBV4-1	ASSQGGYNEQF
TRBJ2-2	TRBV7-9	ASSSFDTGELF